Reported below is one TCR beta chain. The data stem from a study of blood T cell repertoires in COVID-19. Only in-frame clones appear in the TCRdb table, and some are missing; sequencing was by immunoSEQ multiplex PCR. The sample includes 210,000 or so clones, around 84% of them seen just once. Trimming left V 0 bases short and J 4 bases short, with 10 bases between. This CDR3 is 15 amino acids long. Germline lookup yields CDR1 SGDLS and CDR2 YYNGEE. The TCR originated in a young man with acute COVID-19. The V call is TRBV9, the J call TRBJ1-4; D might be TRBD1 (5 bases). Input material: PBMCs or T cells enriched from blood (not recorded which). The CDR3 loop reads CASSVDQGVNEKLFF. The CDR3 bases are TGTGCCAGCAGCGTAGACCAAGGGGTTAATGAAAAACTGTTTTTT.